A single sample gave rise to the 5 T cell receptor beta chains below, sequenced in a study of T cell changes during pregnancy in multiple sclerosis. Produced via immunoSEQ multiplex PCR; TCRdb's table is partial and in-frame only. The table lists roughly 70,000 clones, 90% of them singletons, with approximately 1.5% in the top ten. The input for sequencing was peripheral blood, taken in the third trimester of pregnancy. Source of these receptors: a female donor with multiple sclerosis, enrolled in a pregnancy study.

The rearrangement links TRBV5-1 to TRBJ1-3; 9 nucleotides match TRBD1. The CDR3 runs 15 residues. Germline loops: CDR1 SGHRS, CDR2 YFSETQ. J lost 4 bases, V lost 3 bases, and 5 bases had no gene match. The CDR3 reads CASSSTGGAGNTIYF. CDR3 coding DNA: TGCGCCAGCAGCTCGACAGGGGGTGCGGGAAACACCATATATTTT.

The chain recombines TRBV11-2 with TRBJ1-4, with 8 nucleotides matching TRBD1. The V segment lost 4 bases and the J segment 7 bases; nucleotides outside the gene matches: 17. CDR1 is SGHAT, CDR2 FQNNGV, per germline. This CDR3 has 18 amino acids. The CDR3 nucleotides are TGTGCCAGCAGCTCACAGAAGGTCGGACAGGGAACGAGTGAAAAACTGTTTTTT. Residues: CASSSQKVGQGTSEKLFF.

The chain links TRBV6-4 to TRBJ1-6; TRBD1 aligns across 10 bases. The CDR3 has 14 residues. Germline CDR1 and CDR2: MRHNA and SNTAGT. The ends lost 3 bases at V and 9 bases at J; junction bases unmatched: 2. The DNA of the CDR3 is TGTGCCAGCAGTGAAAGGACAGGGGGTTCACCCCTCCACTTT. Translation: CASSERTGGSPLHF.

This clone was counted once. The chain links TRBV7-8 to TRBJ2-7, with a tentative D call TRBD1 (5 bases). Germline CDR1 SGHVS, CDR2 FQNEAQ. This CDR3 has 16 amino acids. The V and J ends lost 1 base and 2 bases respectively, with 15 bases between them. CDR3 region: CASSLDSAGLTYEQYF. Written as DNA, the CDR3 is TGTGCCAGCAGCTTAGATTCGGCAGGGTTGACCTACGAGCAGTACTTC. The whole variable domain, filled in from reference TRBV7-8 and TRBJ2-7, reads GAGVSQSPRYKVAKRGQDVALRCDPISGHVSLFWYQQALGQGPEFLTYFQNEAQLDKSGLPSDRFFAERPEGSVSTLKIQRTQQEDSAVYLCASSLDSAGLTYEQYFGPGTRLTVT.

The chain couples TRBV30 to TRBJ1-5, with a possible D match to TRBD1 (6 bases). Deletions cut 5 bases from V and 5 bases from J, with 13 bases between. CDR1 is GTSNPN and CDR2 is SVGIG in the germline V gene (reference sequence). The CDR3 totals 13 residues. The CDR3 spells CAWAFNRDQPQHF. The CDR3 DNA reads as TGTGCCTGGGCCTTCAACAGGGATCAGCCCCAGCATTTT.